These T cell receptor beta chains were read from a single sample in a study of neurological immune-mediated disorders. TCRdb recomputed calls from the 5' RACE reads with MiXCR, one row per CDR3 protein. The sample carries some 46,000 distinct CDR3 sequences, about a tenth recorded once. The sample taken for sequencing was PBMCs. Receptors were obtained from a man between 70 and 80 years old with HTLV-1-associated myelopathy (HAM/TSP). The CDR3 runs from the conserved cysteine through the conserved F or W. D genes are given only for firm matches. The size entry is marked missing in some rows and otherwise reads once, few, many or a size class.

J: TRBJ2-7; size: many; D: NA; V: TRBV20-1; DNA: TGCAGTGCTAATCAAGAGGCCCGCGGCCAGTACGAGCAGTACTTC; CDR3: CSANQEARGQYEQYF
J: TRBJ2-1; size: many; D: NA; V: TRBV5-1; DNA: TGCGCCAGCAGCCCCGGACAGCTTTTATACAATGAGCAGTTCTTC; CDR3: CASSPGQLLYNEQFF
J: TRBJ2-7; size: many; D: NA; V: TRBV28; DNA: TGTGCCAGCAGTTCGCGGATCGGGCCTCCTAGGGAGCAGTACTTC; CDR3: CASSSRIGPPREQYF
J: TRBJ2-2; size: many; D: NA; V: TRBV5-5; DNA: TGTGCCAGTTCACCGGGGAATTCAATGGGGGAGCTGTTTTTT; CDR3: CASSPGNSMGELFF
J: TRBJ1-1; size: many; D: NA; V: TRBV20-1; DNA: TGCAGTGCTAGAGGCCTGGGACGGTGGAACACTGAAGCTTTCTTT; CDR3: CSARGLGRWNTEAFF
J: TRBJ2-7; size: once; D: NA; V: TRBV9; DNA: TGTGCCAGCAGCTTCGGGAGCCAGGGCTACGAGCAGTACTTC; CDR3: CASSFGSQGYEQYF
J: TRBJ2-1; size: many; D: TRBD2; V: TRBV4-1; DNA: TGCGCCAGCAGCCAAGTAGCGGGAGCATCCAATGAGCAGTTCTTC; CDR3: CASSQVAGASNEQFF
J: TRBJ2-1; size: many; D: NA; V: TRBV28; DNA: TGTGCCAGCAAGGAAACAGACTACCTTTCCAATGAGCAGTTCTTC; CDR3: CASKETDYLSNEQFF
J: TRBJ2-2; size: many; D: NA; V: TRBV5-1; DNA: TGCGCCAGCGGAATAGAATGGAACACCGGGGAGCTGTTTTTT; CDR3: CASGIEWNTGELFF
J: TRBJ2-5; size: many; D: NA; V: TRBV27; DNA: TGTGCCAGCAGTTCGGCTTTTGAGGCAGAAGAGACCCAGTACTTC; CDR3: CASSSAFEAEETQYF
J: TRBJ2-6; size: many; D: NA; V: TRBV7-2; DNA: TGTGCCAGCAGCTTACGGGGGGCGACAGCTGGGGCCAACGTCCTGACTTTC; CDR3: CASSLRGATAGANVLTF
J: TRBJ2-3; size: many; D: TRBD1; V: TRBV15; DNA: TGTGCCACCAGCGGAAGACAGGGGGCAGATACGCAGTATTTT; CDR3: CATSGRQGADTQYF
J: TRBJ1-2; size: many; D: NA; V: TRBV20-1; DNA: TGCAGTGGCAATAGGGGCGATGGCTACACCTTC; CDR3: CSGNRGDGYTF
J: TRBJ2-1; size: many; D: NA; V: TRBV12-3/TRBV12-4; DNA: TGTGCCAGCAGCCAGGGTACTCACAATGAGCAGTTCTTC; CDR3: CASSQGTHNEQFF
J: TRBJ2-3; size: many; D: TRBD2; V: TRBV5-1; DNA: TGCGCCAGCAGCTTGTCTGCGGGAGTTACAGATACGCAGTATTTT; CDR3: CASSLSAGVTDTQYF
J: TRBJ1-5; size: many; D: NA; V: TRBV5-1; DNA: TGCGCCAGCAGCTTGGACAGTGCCAATCAGCCCCAGCATTTT; CDR3: CASSLDSANQPQHF
J: TRBJ2-6; size: many; D: NA; V: TRBV12-3/TRBV12-4; DNA: TGTGCCAGCAGTTCTACAGGGTCCGGGGCCAACGTCCTGACTTTC; CDR3: CASSSTGSGANVLTF
J: TRBJ2-1; size: many; D: TRBD2; V: TRBV3-1; DNA: TGTGCCAGCAGCCAAGTAATTAGCGGGAGATCGGCCCTAAATGAGCAGTTCTTC; CDR3: CASSQVISGRSALNEQFF
J: TRBJ2-7; size: many; D: NA; V: TRBV10-3; DNA: TGTGCCATCAGTGACCAGATCTCCTACGAGCAGTACTTC; CDR3: CAISDQISYEQYF
J: TRBJ2-2; size: many; D: NA; V: TRBV6-1; DNA: TGTGCCAGCAGTGAAGTCGGGGCTAGCCCCGGGGAGCTGTTTTTT; CDR3: CASSEVGASPGELFF
J: TRBJ2-3; size: few; D: NA; V: TRBV7-2; DNA: TGTGCCAGCAGCTTAGGACAAGGGACAACTTCTAGCACAGATACGCAGTATTTT; CDR3: CASSLGQGTTSSTDTQYF
J: TRBJ1-4; size: many; D: NA; V: TRBV27; DNA: TGTGCCAGCAGTTCGACACCCAATTCCGGGACGAATGAAAAACTGTTTTTT; CDR3: CASSSTPNSGTNEKLFF
J: TRBJ2-3; size: few; D: TRBD2; V: TRBV5-1; DNA: TGCGCCAGCAGCTCGAACGGACTAGCGGAGGCAGATACGCAGTATTTT; CDR3: CASSSNGLAEADTQYF
J: TRBJ1-2; size: many; D: NA; V: TRBV18; DNA: TGTGCCAGCTCACCGACCCTGGGCTACACCTTC; CDR3: CASSPTLGYTF
J: TRBJ2-3; size: many; D: TRBD2; V: TRBV20-1; DNA: TGCAGTGCGATGACCGCGGGAGGCACAGATACGCAGTATTTT; CDR3: CSAMTAGGTDTQYF
J: TRBJ1-6; size: many; D: NA; V: TRBV7-8; DNA: TGTGCCAGCAGCTTCTCTTATAGGGGGGGCATCTATAATTCACCCCTCCACTTT; CDR3: CASSFSYRGGIYNSPLHF
J: TRBJ2-2; size: many; D: NA; V: TRBV5-1; DNA: TGCGCCAGCAGCTACTCAGTGGGGGTCAACACCGGGGAGCTGTTTTTT; CDR3: CASSYSVGVNTGELFF
J: TRBJ1-1; size: few; D: NA; V: TRBV20-1; DNA: TGCAGTGCTAGTCTTGAACGGGACACTGAAGCTTTCTTT; CDR3: CSASLERDTEAFF
J: TRBJ2-3; size: many; D: TRBD2; V: TRBV5-1; DNA: TGCGCCAGCAGCTTGGTTAGCGGGAGCCCAGATACGCAGTATTTT; CDR3: CASSLVSGSPDTQYF
J: TRBJ2-4; size: many; D: NA; V: TRBV6-2/TRBV6-3; DNA: TGTGCCAGCAGCCTTCGGGGAGGAAACATTCAGTACTTC; CDR3: CASSLRGGNIQYF
J: TRBJ1-6; size: many; D: NA; V: TRBV7-2; DNA: TGTGCCAGCAGCCCAACAGGGAATTCACCCCTCCACTTT; CDR3: CASSPTGNSPLHF
J: TRBJ2-5; size: many; D: NA; V: TRBV7-2; DNA: TGTGCCAGCAGCTTACAGCAGGGGATGGAGACCCAGTACTTC; CDR3: CASSLQQGMETQYF
J: TRBJ2-5; size: NA; D: NA; V: TRBV4-3; DNA: TGCGCCAGCAGCCAAGACAGGGGTGTAGAGACCCAGTACTTC; CDR3: CASSQDRGVETQYF
J: TRBJ1-1; size: many; D: NA; V: TRBV20-1; DNA: TGCAGTGCTCCCCCGGCAGGCTACACTGAAGCTTTCTTT; CDR3: CSAPPAGYTEAFF
J: TRBJ1-4; size: many; D: NA; V: TRBV12-3/TRBV12-4; DNA: TGTGCCAGCAGTTTAAGAGAGACGGGACTGTTTTTT; CDR3: CASSLRETGLFF
J: TRBJ2-7; size: medium-sized; D: NA; V: TRBV9; DNA: TGTGCCAGCAGCGTAGGAGGGTACTCCTACGAGCAGTACTTC; CDR3: CASSVGGYSYEQYF
J: TRBJ1-1; size: many; D: NA; V: TRBV27; DNA: TGTGCCAGCAGTACAGGGCCGTCCGGTGAAGCTTTCTTT; CDR3: CASSTGPSGEAFF
J: TRBJ2-7; size: NA; D: NA; V: TRBV18; DNA: TGTGCCAGCTCACCCAAGGATTCGAGCGAGCAGTACTTC; CDR3: CASSPKDSSEQYF
J: TRBJ2-2; size: many; D: NA; V: TRBV28; DNA: TGTGCCAGCCTAAGATTCGGGGAGCTGTTTTTT; CDR3: CASLRFGELFF
J: TRBJ2-1; size: NA; D: TRBD2; V: TRBV4-1; DNA: TGCGCCAGCAGCCAGAGAGGGCGGGAGGGCCGGAGTGAGCAGTTCTTC; CDR3: CASSQRGREGRSEQFF
J: TRBJ1-1; size: many; D: NA; V: TRBV15; DNA: TGTGCCACCAGCAGCCGCCGGGACACTGAAGCTTTCTTT; CDR3: CATSSRRDTEAFF
J: TRBJ2-1; size: many; D: TRBD2; V: TRBV18; DNA: TGTGCCAGCTCACCAGCTAGCGGGAGTCGGGACAATGAGCAGTTCTTC; CDR3: CASSPASGSRDNEQFF
J: TRBJ2-7; size: many; D: NA; V: TRBV12-3/TRBV12-4; DNA: TGTGCCAGCAGAATGAGTCGTCTCGGCGAGCAGTACTTC; CDR3: CASRMSRLGEQYF
J: TRBJ2-1; size: many; D: NA; V: TRBV12-3/TRBV12-4; DNA: TGTGCCAGCAACCACAATGAGGATGAGCAGTTCTTC; CDR3: CASNHNEDEQFF
J: TRBJ2-2; size: many; D: NA; V: TRBV25-1; DNA: TGTGCCAGCAGTGAATACAGGGGCAACACCGGGGAGCTGTTTTTT; CDR3: CASSEYRGNTGELFF
J: TRBJ2-1; size: many; D: TRBD2; V: TRBV2; DNA: TGTGCCAGCAGTGCCACTAGCGGGAGAGGGAGTGAGCAGTTCTTC; CDR3: CASSATSGRGSEQFF
J: TRBJ1-4; size: many; D: NA; V: TRBV5-5; DNA: TGTGCCAGCAGCTTACAAGGGAGAACAAATGAAAAACTGTTTTTT; CDR3: CASSLQGRTNEKLFF
J: TRBJ1-6; size: many; D: NA; V: TRBV20-1; DNA: TGCAGTGCCGATCGCGGGGTCTTATGGTCACCCCTCCACTTT; CDR3: CSADRGVLWSPLHF
J: TRBJ2-5; size: many; D: NA; V: TRBV5-1; DNA: TGCGCCAGCAGCTTGGAGACAGAGACCCAGTACTTC; CDR3: CASSLETETQYF
J: TRBJ2-1; size: few; D: NA; V: TRBV11-2; DNA: TGTGCCAGCAGCTCCCGCCGGGACGCAAACAATGAGCAGTTCTTC; CDR3: CASSSRRDANNEQFF
J: TRBJ2-2; size: many; D: NA; V: TRBV14; DNA: TGTGCCAGCAGCCAACGCGGACCGACGAACACCGGGGAGCTGTTTTTT; CDR3: CASSQRGPTNTGELFF
J: TRBJ2-3; size: medium-sized; D: TRBD1; V: TRBV20-1; DNA: TGCAGTGCTAGGGACAGGGGGAGCACAGATACGCAGTATTTT; CDR3: CSARDRGSTDTQYF